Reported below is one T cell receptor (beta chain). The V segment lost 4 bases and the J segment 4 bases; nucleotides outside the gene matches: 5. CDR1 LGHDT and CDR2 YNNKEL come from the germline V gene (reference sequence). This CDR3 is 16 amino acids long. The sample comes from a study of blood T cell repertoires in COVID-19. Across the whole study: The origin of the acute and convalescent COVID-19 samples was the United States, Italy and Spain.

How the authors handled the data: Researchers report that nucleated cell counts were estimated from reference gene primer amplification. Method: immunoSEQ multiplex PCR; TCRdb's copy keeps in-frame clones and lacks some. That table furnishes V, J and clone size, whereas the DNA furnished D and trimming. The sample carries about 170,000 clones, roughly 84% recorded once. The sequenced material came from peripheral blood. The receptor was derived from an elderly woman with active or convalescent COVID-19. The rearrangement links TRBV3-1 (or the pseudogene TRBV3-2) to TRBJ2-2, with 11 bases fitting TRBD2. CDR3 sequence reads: CASSPTSGTGTGELFF. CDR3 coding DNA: TGTGCCAGCAGCCCGACTAGCGGGACGGGCACCGGGGAGCTGTTTTTT.